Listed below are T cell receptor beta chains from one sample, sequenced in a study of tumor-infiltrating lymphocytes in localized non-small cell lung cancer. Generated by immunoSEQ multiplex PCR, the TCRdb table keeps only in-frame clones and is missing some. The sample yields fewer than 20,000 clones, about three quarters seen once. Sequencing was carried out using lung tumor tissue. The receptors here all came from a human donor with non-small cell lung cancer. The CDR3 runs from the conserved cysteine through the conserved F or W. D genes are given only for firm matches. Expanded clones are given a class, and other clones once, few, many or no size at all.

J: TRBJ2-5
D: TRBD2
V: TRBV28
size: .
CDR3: CASSLGLAGVVETQYF
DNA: TGTGCCAGCAGTTTGGGTCTAGCGGGGGTAGTGGAGACCCAGTACTTC

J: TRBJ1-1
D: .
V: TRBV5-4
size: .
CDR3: CASSLVGGSEAFF
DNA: TGTGCCAGCAGCTTGGTAGGGGGTAGTGAAGCTTTCTTT

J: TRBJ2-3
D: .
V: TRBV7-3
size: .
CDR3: CASSSSGTDTQYF
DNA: TGTGCCAGCAGCTCGTCGGGTACAGATACGCAGTATTTT

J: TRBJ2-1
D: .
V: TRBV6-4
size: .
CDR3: CASSDSAGSSYNEQFF
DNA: TGTGCCAGCAGTGACTCGGCAGGATCTTCCTACAATGAGCAGTTCTTC

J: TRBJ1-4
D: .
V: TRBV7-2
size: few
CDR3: CASSPGYLGEKLFF
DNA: TGTGCCAGCAGCCCAGGTTATTTGGGAGAAAAACTGTTTTTT

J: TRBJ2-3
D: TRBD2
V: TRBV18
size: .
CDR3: CASSPLGGATDTQYF
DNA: TGTGCCAGCTCACCCCTCGGGGGGGCCACAGATACGCAGTATTTT

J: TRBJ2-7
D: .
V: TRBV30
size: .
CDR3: CAWSWGSYEQYF
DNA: TGTGCCTGGAGCTGGGGCAGTTACGAGCAGTACTTC

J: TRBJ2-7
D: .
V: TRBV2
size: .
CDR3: CASSSEGPYEQYF
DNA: TGTGCCAGCAGTAGTGAGGGACCCTACGAGCAGTACTTC

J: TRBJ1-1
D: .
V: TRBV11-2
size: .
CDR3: CASSLDSRAGEAFF
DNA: TGTGCCAGCAGCTTAGATAGCAGGGCGGGTGAAGCTTTCTTT

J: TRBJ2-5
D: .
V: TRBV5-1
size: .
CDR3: CASSLGGDLKETQYF
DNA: TGCGCCAGCAGCTTGGGCGGGGACCTAAAAGAGACCCAGTACTTC

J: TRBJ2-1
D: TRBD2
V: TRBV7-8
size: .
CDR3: CASSPRGGGEQFF
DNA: TGTGCCAGCAGCCCTCGGGGGGGCGGTGAGCAGTTCTTC

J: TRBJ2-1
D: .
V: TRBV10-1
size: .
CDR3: CASSESNRLHEQFF
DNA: TGCGCCAGCAGTGAGTCAAACAGGCTACATGAGCAGTTCTTC

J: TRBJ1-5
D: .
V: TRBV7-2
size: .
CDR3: CASSLLVNSNQPQHF
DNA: TGTGCCAGCAGCTTACTCGTGAATAGCAATCAGCCCCAGCATTTT

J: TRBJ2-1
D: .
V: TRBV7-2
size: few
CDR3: CASSRSAREQFF
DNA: TGTGCCAGCAGCCGCAGCGCTCGTGAGCAGTTCTTC

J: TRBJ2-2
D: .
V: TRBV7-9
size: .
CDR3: CASSLAGVNTGELFF
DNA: TGTGCCAGCAGCTTAGCGGGGGTGAACACCGGGGAGCTGTTTTTT

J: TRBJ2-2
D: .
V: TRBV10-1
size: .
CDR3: CASRPGVGNTGELFF
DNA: TGCGCCAGCAGGCCAGGGGTCGGGAACACCGGGGAGCTGTTTTTT

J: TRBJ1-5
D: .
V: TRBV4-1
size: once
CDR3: CASSQDEGWGYQPQHF
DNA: TGCGCCAGCAGCCAAGATGAAGGCTGGGGGTATCAGCCCCAGCATTTT